The T cell receptor beta chain described here comes from a study of cytomegalovirus exposure and HLA in healthy donors. Study in general: Previous work identified 90 million to 130 million unique TCR beta sequences from around 200 million T cells.

This clone has just a few counts. The antigen is undetermined. PCR primers comprised 60 Vbeta and 13 Jbeta primers. Method: immunoSEQ multiplex PCR; TCRdb's copy keeps in-frame clones and lacks some. The top ten hold approximately 1.3% of the sample, which has about 150,000 clones, approximately 72% seen once. J was trimmed by 8 bases and V by 0 bases; bases with no gene match: 8. This CDR3 is 15 amino acids long. Germline V gives CDR1 MGHRA, CDR2 YSYEKL. Whole-study findings and limits: In the analysis, some V segments, TRBV6-2 and TRBV6-3 included, were excluded as indistinguishable. Follow-up analysis found HLA locus-dependent TCR association rates, highest for DRB1 and lowest for HLA-C.

The receptor's source is a man aged 18 to 30 in good health and CMV-seronegative. The sample was PBMCs. The J gene is TRBJ2-3, the V gene TRBV4-1; TRBD2 agrees at 7 bases. This CDR3 is CASSQEGAREGTQYF. CDR3 DNA sequence: TGCGCCAGCAGCCAAGAAGGGGCTAGGGAGGGTACGCAGTATTTT.